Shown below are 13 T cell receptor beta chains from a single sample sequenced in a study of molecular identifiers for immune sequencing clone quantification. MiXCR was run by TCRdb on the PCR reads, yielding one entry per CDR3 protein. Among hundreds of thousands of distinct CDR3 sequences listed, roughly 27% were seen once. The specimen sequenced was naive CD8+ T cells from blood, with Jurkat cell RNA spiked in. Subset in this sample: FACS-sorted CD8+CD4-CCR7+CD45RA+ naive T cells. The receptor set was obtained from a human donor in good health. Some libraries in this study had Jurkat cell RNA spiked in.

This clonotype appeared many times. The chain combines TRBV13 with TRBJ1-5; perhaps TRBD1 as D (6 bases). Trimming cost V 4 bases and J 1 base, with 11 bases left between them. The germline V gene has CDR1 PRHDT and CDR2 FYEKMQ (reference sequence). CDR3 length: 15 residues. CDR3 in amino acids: CASSSKGVSNQPQHF. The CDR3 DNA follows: TGTGCCAGCAGCTCGAAGGGGGTAAGCAATCAGCCCCAGCATTTT.

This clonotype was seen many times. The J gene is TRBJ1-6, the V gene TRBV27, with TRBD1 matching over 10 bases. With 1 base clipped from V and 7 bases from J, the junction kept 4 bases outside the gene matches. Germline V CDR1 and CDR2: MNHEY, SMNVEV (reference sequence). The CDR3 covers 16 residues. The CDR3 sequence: CASSLLSGQGNSPLHF. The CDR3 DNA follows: TGTGCCAGCAGTTTATTGTCGGGACAGGGGAATTCACCCCTCCACTTT.

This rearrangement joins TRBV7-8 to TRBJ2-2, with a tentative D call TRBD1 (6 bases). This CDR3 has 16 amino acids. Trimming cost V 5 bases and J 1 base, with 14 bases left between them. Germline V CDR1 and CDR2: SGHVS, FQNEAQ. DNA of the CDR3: TGTGCCAGCAGCGTACTTGACAGGTTGAACACCGGGGAGCTGTTTTTT. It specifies CASSVLDRLNTGELFF.

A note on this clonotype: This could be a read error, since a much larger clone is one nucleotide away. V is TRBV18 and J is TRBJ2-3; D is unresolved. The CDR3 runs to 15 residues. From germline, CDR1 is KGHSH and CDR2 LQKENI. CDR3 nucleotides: TGTGCCAGCCCACCCCCAGGAAAAAGCACAGATACGCAGTATTTT. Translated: CASPPPGKSTDTQYF. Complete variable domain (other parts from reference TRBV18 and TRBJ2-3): NAGVMQNPRHLVRRRGQEARLRCSPMKGHSHVYWYRQLPEEGLKFMVYLQKENIIDESGMPKERFSAEFPKEGPSILRIQQVVRGDSAAYFCASPPPGKSTDTQYFGPGTRLTVL.

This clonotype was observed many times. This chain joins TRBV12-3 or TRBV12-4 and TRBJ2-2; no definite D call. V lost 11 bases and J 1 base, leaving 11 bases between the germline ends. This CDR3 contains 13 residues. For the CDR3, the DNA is TGTGCCCAAGAAGGGCAGAACACCGGGGAGCTGTTTTTT. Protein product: CAQEGQNTGELFF.

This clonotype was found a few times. CDR3 sequence reads: CASSQSTGAANYGYTF. The CDR3 region has the DNA TGTGCCAGCAGCCAATCGACAGGGGCAGCTAACTATGGCTACACCTTC. The rearrangement links TRBV4-2 to TRBJ1-2; 8 bases match TRBD1. The CDR3 loop spans 16 amino acids. The germline gives CDR1 LGHNA, CDR2 YNFKEQ. V was clipped by 2 bases and J by 0 bases; unmatched bases: 5.

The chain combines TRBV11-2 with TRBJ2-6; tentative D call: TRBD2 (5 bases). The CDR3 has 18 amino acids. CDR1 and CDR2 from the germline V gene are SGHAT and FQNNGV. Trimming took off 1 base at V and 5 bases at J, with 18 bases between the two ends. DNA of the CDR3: TGTGCCAGCAGCTTAGGTCTGGGGAGCCGGTCCTGGGCCAACGTCCTGACTTTC. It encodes CASSLGLGSRSWANVLTF.

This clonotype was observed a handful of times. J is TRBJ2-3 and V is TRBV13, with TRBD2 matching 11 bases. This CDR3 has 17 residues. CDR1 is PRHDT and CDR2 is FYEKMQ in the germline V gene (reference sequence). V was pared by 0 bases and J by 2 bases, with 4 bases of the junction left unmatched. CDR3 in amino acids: CASSLGKGLADTDTQYF. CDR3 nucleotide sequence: TGTGCCAGCAGCTTAGGCAAGGGACTAGCGGACACAGATACGCAGTATTTT.

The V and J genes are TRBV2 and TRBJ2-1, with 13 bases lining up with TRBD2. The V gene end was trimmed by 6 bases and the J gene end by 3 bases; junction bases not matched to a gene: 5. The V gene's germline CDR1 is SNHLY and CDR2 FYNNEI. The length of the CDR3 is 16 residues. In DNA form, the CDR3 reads TGTGCCAGCAGAAGACTAGCGGGGGGTGTCTACAATGAGCAGTTCTTC. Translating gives CASRRLAGGVYNEQFF.

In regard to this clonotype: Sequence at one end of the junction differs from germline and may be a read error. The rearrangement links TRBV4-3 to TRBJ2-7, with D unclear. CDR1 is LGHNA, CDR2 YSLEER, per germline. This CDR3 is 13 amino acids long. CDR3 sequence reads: CASSQRLTYERYF. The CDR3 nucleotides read TGCGCCAGCAGCCAGCGGCTTACCTACGAGCGGTACTTC.

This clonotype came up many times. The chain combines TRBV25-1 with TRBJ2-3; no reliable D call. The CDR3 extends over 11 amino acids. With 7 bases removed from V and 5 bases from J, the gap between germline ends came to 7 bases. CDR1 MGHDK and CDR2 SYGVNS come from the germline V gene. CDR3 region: CASTLGDTQYF. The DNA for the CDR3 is TGTGCCAGCACCCTTGGAGATACGCAGTATTTT.

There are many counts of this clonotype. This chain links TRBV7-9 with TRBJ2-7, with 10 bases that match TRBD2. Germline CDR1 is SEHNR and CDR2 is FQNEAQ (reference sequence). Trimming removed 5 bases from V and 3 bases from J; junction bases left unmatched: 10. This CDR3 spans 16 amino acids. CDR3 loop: CASSQTVSGRNYEQYF. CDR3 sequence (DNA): TGTGCCAGCAGCCAAACCGTTAGCGGGAGGAACTACGAGCAGTACTTC.

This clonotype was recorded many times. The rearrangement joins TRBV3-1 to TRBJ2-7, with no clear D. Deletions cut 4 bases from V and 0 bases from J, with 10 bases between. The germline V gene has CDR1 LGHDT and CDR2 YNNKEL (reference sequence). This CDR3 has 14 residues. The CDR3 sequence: CASSPATGSYEQYF. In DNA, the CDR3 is TGTGCCAGCAGCCCCGCCACGGGCTCCTACGAGCAGTACTTC.